Shown below are 19 T cell receptor beta chains from a single sample sequenced in a study of CXCR3-negative and CXCR3-positive naive CD8 T cells. The libraries of TRB cDNA were prepared using 5' RACE with UMI labels. From its re-call of the 5' RACE reads, TCRdb lists each CDR3 protein once, without DNA. In total, the table holds 35,000 to 40,000 distinct CDR3 sequences. The specimen was memory CD8+ T cells from blood. These receptors were collected from a human donor in good health. Some clones in this sample may be carry-over from other donors' samples.

The chain uses TRBV29-1 and TRBJ2-1; the D call from TCRdb, TRBD2, cannot be confirmed without DNA. This CDR3 is 14 amino acids long. Germline V gene sequence: CDR1 SQVTM, CDR2 ANQGSEA. CDR3 protein: CPGPGGGPNNEQFF.

The V call is TRBV20-1, the J call TRBJ1-1. This CDR3 is built from 13 residues. Germline loops: CDR1 DFQATT, CDR2 SNEGSKA (reference sequence). CDR3 region: CSALERWNTEAFF.

This chain uses TRBV5-1 with TRBJ2-7; TCRdb selects TRBD1, and the lack of DNA leaves this call unchecked. Looked up from germline, CDR1 is SGHRS and CDR2 is YFSETQ. The CDR3 spans 14 residues. CDR3 protein: CASSLADRGLEQYF.

The chain links TRBV12-3 or TRBV12-4 to TRBJ2-7. This CDR3 spans 15 amino acids. The CDR3 is CASSFWAGLYYEQYF.

The chain links TRBV6-2 or TRBV6-3 to TRBJ2-1; there is no DNA to check the TCRdb D call of TRBD2. The CDR3 length is 15 residues. The germline V gene encodes CDR1 MNHEY and CDR2 SVGEGT. The CDR3 sequence: CASSYTSGGYNEQFF.

This clonotype shows up as medium-sized by frequency. This chain links TRBV7-8 with TRBJ2-5; TCRdb calls TRBD1, which cannot be checked without DNA. Germline V gene lookup returns CDR1 SGHVS and CDR2 FQNEAQ. This CDR3 region has 15 residues. The CDR3 loop is CASSLRGGSGETQYF.

V is TRBV12-3 or TRBV12-4 and J is TRBJ1-2. This CDR3 region has 14 residues. The CDR3 region is CASSPISGVGGYTF.

The V gene is TRBV12-3 or TRBV12-4, the J gene TRBJ2-3; TCRdb's D gene call, TRBD1, goes unchecked for lack of DNA. The CDR3 spans 15 residues. The CDR3 reads CASRAPAPHTDTQYF.

The chain recombines TRBV29-1 with TRBJ2-7. The CDR3 length is 13 residues. Germline values: CDR1 SQVTM, CDR2 ANQGSEA. The CDR3 sequence: CSVLGLGTYEQYF.

V usage is TRBV2 and J usage is TRBJ1-4; TCRdb lists TRBD1, though no DNA is available to test this call. The germline gives CDR1 SNHLY, CDR2 FYNNEI. The CDR3 has 16 residues. CDR3 protein: CASSDGQVATNEKLFF. The full variable domain, completed using reference TRBV2 and TRBJ1-4, is EPEVTQTPSHQVTQMGQEVILRCVPISNHLYFYWYRQILGQKVEFLVSFYNNEISEKSEIFDDQFSVERPDGSNFTLKIRSTKLEDSAMYFCASSDGQVATNEKLFFGSGTQLSVL.

The chain combines TRBV6-2 or TRBV6-3 with TRBJ2-3; TCRdb lists TRBD1, though no DNA is available to test this call. CDR3 length: 15 residues. The germline V gene has CDR1 MNHEY and CDR2 SVGEGT. The CDR3 sequence: CASSYSTGATDTQYF.

V gene TRBV7-9 combines with J gene TRBJ2-3. The germline V gene has CDR1 SEHNR and CDR2 FQNEAQ (reference sequence). This CDR3 has 11 amino acids. Here the CDR3 reads CASSPTDTQYF.

V gene TRBV5-1 combines with J gene TRBJ2-7; the TCRdb D gene call, TRBD1, has no DNA to confirm it. Germline V gene sequence: CDR1 SGHRS, CDR2 YFSETQ. The CDR3 is 14 residues long. The chain's CDR3 is CASSITQGAYEQYF.

The J gene is TRBJ2-3, the V gene TRBV27; the TRBD2 assignment by TCRdb is unverifiable without DNA. The germline V gene has CDR1 MNHEY and CDR2 SMNVEV (reference sequence). The length of the CDR3 is 15 residues. The CDR3 loop reads CASSISGPSTDTQYF.

The chain employs TRBV12-3 or TRBV12-4 and TRBJ2-3. The CDR3 consists of 11 residues. This CDR3 is CASSFADTQYF.

The V and J genes are TRBV4-3 and TRBJ2-1; TCRdb returns TRBD2, unconfirmable since there is no DNA. Germline V gene data show CDR1 as LGHNA and CDR2 as YSLEER. This CDR3 is built from 15 residues. The CDR3 here is CASSQDSGGYNEQFF.

The chain has TRBV4-3 and TRBJ1-5. The CDR3 runs 15 residues. From germline, CDR1 is LGHNA and CDR2 YSLEER. The CDR3 spells CASSQDLTSNQPQHF.

The chain uses TRBV7-9 and TRBJ2-2; absent DNA, TCRdb's TRBD1 call cannot be checked. The CDR3 consists of 16 residues. From germline, CDR1 is SEHNR and CDR2 FQNEAQ (reference sequence). Here the CDR3 reads CASSFEIGTGIGELFF.

This chain links TRBV9 with TRBJ2-1. This CDR3 has 15 residues. Germline V lookup: CDR1 SGDLS, CDR2 YYNGEE. The CDR3 loop reads CASSVGVSWDNEQFF.